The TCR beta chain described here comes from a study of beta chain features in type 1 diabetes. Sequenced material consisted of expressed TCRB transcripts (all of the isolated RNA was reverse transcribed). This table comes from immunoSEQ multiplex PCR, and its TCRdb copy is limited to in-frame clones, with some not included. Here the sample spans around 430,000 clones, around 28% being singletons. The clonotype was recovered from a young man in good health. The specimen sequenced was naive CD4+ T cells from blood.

The CDR3: CAIRGDSLEQYF. DNA for the CDR3: TGTGCCATCAGGGGGGACTCCTTGGAGCAGTACTTC. This chain joins TRBV10-3 and TRBJ2-7; a possible D gene is TRBD2 (6 bases). Germline assignment: CDR1 ENHRY and CDR2 SYGVKD. The CDR3 spans 12 residues. V gave up 6 bases and J gave up 7 bases, with 13 bases separating them.